This TCR beta chain was profiled in a study of blood T cells in healthy people across ages. The use of a sample-barcoded 5' primer and a J-beta primer mix characterized a second PCR of roughly 6 to 12 cycles. A single record per CDR3 protein comes from TCRdb applying MiXCR to the 5' RACE reads. Of about 1,400,000 distinct CDR3 sequences in the sample, roughly 40% were seen once. With 1 base removed from V and 2 bases from J, the gap between germline ends came to 11 bases. From germline, CDR1 is MGHRA and CDR2 YSYEKL. The CDR3 consists of 15 residues. The receptor comes from a woman under 30 in good health. Sequenced material: blood. This sequence joins TRBV4-1 and TRBJ1-2, with D possibly matching TRBD1 (5 bases). The CDR3 protein is CASSQVWGLNYGYTF. The CDR3 region has the DNA TGCGCCAGCAGCCAAGTTTGGGGGTTAAACTATGGCTACACCTTC.